This T cell receptor (beta chain) stems from a study (dated by TCRdb to the mid-2010s). The study in broad terms: The study examined whether tumor-infiltrating Tregs in breast cancer are drawn from blood Tregs or arise in situ by conversion from other CD4+ T cell subsets.

About this clonotype itself: Its binding antigen is unknown. No per-base quality is available; no much larger clone lies one base away.

Full-length TCR variable regions were amplified by 5' RACE PCR with constant-region reverse primers, followed by semi-nested PCR with Nested Universal Primer A. Using the ReliaPrep RNA Cell Miniprep System, total RNA was extracted, and the SMARTer RACE 5'/3' Kit was then used to reverse transcribe the RNA into 5'RACE-ready cDNA. An Illumina MiSeq was used to sequence the full-length TCR alpha and beta libraries, which had been barcoded with multiplex adaptors. The published analysis was carried out like this. For each of nine subset-tissue groups, sequencing data from the five patients were pooled, and the groups were compared by unsupervised clustering of TCR gene usage. The Morisita-Horn index was used to calculate repertoire similarity, with shared sequences weighted according to their contribution to each repertoire. TCRdb reran the public reads through fastp at Q25 and MiXCR, keeping productive beta chains. Every entry covers one CDR3 protein and lists the most common genes and DNA from its rows. V and J calls and clone size were set by TCRdb, not the authors. Across this sample there are roughly 56,000 distinct CDR3 sequences, with around 30% seen only once. The top ten constitute around 2% of the sample.

The Miltenyi Naive CD4+ T Cell Isolation kit was used to purify naive CD4+ T cells, and Tregs were depleted with CD25 microbeads. Tregs, naive and memory CD4+ T cells from tumor, blood and ipsilateral draining lymph nodes of a handful of breast cancer patients underwent full-length TCR alpha and beta sequencing. Tumor tissue, along with lymph nodes from ipsilateral axillary dissection, was perfused with PBS, minced, and then digested using collagenase I and hyaluronidase. FACS confirmed that the sorted cell populations were more than 90% pure. The junction shows trimming of 6 bases on V and 6 bases on J, plus 18 bases between the germline ends. The CDR3 numbers 14 residues from cysteine through phenylalanine. The CDR3 DNA has 42 bases and is translated from base 1. CDR1 and CDR2 (DFQATT, SNEGSKA) derive from the germline V gene (reference sequence). What the work shows at the level of the full study, not this receptor alone: The greatest overlap of tumor-infiltrating Treg TCR alpha and beta sequences was observed with tumor naive CD4+ T cells, followed by blood naive CD4+ T cells. The TCR gene usage of tumor memory CD4+ T cells clustered together with blood and lymph node memory CD4+ cells and with lymph node naive CD4+ cells. The larger-cohort validation was restricted to a single TCR beta V-J rearrangement rather than whole repertoires.

Sequencing was performed on tumor-infiltrating naive CD4+ T cells sorted from the breast tumor. The cell subset or site label, as the study defines it: naive CD4+ T cells, CD4+CD45RA+CD25-. This sequence was found in a female donor with breast cancer. The chain was built from TRBV20-1 and TRBJ2-4; the D gene could be either TRBD1 or TRBD2, each agreeing at 5 bases. CDR3 region: CSAPRGGNTNIQYF. The nucleotide sequence is TGCAGTGCACCGAGGGGCGGCAATACAAACATTCAGTACTTC.